Here is one T cell receptor beta chain with its context. The sample holds a few counts of this clonotype. This receptor's antigen is unknown. No base qualities exist here, and no much larger clone lies one base off it. The treatment or condition label on this specimen signifies: live attenuated yellow fever vaccine strain. Two biological replicates of bulk PBMCs were collected at each blood-draw timepoint. PBMCs were isolated from peripheral blood using a standard Ficoll-Paque protocol. TriZol was used to extract RNA from bulk PBMCs, CD4 and CD8 fractions, and dextramer-positive and dextramer-negative fractions. This sample is drawn from a study of T cells after yellow fever vaccination (dated by TCRdb to the late 2010s). Background for the entire study: The SMART-Seq v4 Ultra Low Input RNA kit was used to prepare libraries from fractions with low cell numbers. To track T-cell clones before and after primary and booster YFV17D yellow fever vaccination, bulk TCR alpha and beta repertoires were sequenced longitudinally. Two healthy male donors, one aged 18 to 30 and one aged 30 to 40 years, were included in the cohort. Bulk PBMC replicates and cell subsets were isolated from blood drawn at multiple timepoints before and after both primary and secondary immunization. General findings and caveats noted by the study authors: After the booster, most clones that had expanded after primary vaccination were detected again (approximately 96% of CD4 and around nine tenths of CD8), suggesting broad maintenance of memory. The study included only a couple of donors, which limits how far the findings can be generalized. The secondary T-cell response was weaker than the primary response but faster, peaking on day 5 instead of day 15. Computational filtering was required because FACS-sorted repertoires could contain abundant contaminating clonotypes from the bulk population. A small share of clonotypes was detected in both CD4 and CD8 compartments, with the overlap likely arising from convergent recombination.

Reading from cysteine to phenylalanine, the CDR3 counts 15 amino acids. Left in the record is the CDR3 DNA by itself, 45 bases read in frame from the first base. The junction shows trimming of 6 bases on V and 0 bases on J, plus 12 bases between the germline ends. TCR cDNA was synthesized by 5'RACE template switching, through which a universal primer site and unique molecular identifiers were introduced. cDNA synthesis was primed from both the TCR alpha and TCR beta constant segments. Library amplification used two PCR steps, and the second PCR step added sample barcodes and sequencing adapters. Sequencing of libraries was performed on Illumina HiSeq 2500 (2x100 bp) or NovaSeq (2x150 bp). The source study handled its data this way. Reads were demultiplexed and collapsed into UMI consensus sequences with MIGEC, and V(D)J alignment was performed with MiXCR. Vaccine-responding clonotypes were identified with edgeR using replicate PBMC samples, with FDR below 0.01 and a log2 fold change above 5 up to day 15 being required. CD4 or CD8 identity was assigned to each bulk clonotype according to whether the clonotype was present at higher abundance in the sequenced CD4 repertoire or the sequenced CD8 repertoire. The public sequencing data were trimmed at Q25 with fastp and processed into clonotypes with MiXCR by TCRdb, which kept only in-frame beta chains. Rows are unified per CDR3 protein, each entry keeping the most common DNA and genes. TCRdb's processing, not the study's, gives the V and J calls here. The sample table lists around 550,000 distinct CDR3 sequences, 15% to 20% of them with a count of one. The top ten hold about 13% of the sample.

The clonotype was recovered from a young man who received the YFV17D yellow fever vaccine. This sample comprised PBMCs, obtained 15 days after the yellow fever booster vaccination. Recombination joined TRBV12-3 or TRBV12-4 with TRBJ1-3, with no confidently assigned D gene. The DNA reads as follows: TGTGCCAGCAGCTCCCGGGCACCCTCTGGAAACACCATATATTTT. The resulting protein is CASSSRAPSGNTIYF.